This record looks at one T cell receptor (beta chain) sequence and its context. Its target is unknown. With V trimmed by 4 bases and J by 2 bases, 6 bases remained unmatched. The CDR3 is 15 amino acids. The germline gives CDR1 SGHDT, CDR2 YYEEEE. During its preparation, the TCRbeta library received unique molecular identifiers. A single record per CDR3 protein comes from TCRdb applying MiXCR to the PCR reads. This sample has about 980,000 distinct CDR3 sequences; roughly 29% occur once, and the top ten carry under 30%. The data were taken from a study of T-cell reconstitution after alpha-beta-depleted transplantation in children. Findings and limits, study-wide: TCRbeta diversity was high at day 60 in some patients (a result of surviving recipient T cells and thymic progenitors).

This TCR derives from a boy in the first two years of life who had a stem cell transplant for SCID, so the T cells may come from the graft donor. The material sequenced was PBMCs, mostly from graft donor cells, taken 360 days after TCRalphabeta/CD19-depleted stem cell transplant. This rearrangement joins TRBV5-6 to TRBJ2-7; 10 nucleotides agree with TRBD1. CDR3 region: CASSQDRGRAYEQYF. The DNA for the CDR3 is TGTGCCAGCAGCCAAGACAGGGGGCGCGCCTACGAGCAGTACTTC.